This TCR beta chain stems from a study of regulatory T cells in long-lasting Graves disease. According to the study, TCR beta libraries were built with iRepertoire HTBI primers and CDR3-region Arm-PCR. One entry per CDR3 protein, called by TCRdb with MiXCR from the multiplex PCR reads. This table holds about 470,000 distinct CDR3 sequences, less than 25% found once. This clonotype was detected ten times or more. The antigen is unknown. The CDR3 consists of 15 residues. With V trimmed by 5 bases and J by 6 bases, 6 bases remained unmatched. CDR1 is SGHTA and CDR2 is FQGNSA in the germline V gene. Time point reported: persistent/refractory GD, antithyroid drugs over 5 years with positive TRAb. PBMCs were the source of the RNA used for TCR sequencing. Patients with Graves' disease were diagnosed by American Thyroid Association guidelines. Peripheral blood, at roughly 10 milliliters, went into EDTA tubes.

Study-wide results and caveats: It was in persistent disease that TRBV28, TRBJ1-2 and TRBJ2-5 were favored. Small sample size may have lowered accuracy.

The chain links TRBV7-2 to TRBJ2-4, with 11 bases that match TRBD1. The sequence was collected from a female donor with Graves disease. This specimen consisted of peripheral blood mononuclear cells (PBMCs), obtained when the disease was refractory, from a patient treated with antithyroid drugs. For the CDR3, the DNA is TGTGCCAGCAGCACCGGGACAGGGGGACGAAACATTCAGTACTTC. This encodes CASSTGTGGRNIQYF.